Presented here are 2 T cell receptor beta chains from one specimen sequenced in a study of CD8+ T cells in alopecia areata. Sequencing used cDNA as its template, made by extracting RNA and reverse transcribing it. Only in-frame clones appear in the TCRdb table, and some are missing; sequencing was by immunoSEQ multiplex PCR. The repertoire consists of 120,000 or so clones, with about 51% occurring once and the leading ten covering roughly 10%. Sample: NKG2D-low CD8+ T cells sorted from blood. All receptors come from a human donor with alopecia areata.

This clone came up a few times. This chain joins TRBV28 and TRBJ2-2; 7 bases align to TRBD2. The CDR3 consists of 15 residues. CDR1 is MDHEN, CDR2 SYDVKM, per germline. The J segment lost 3 bases and the V segment lost 7 bases, leaving 8 bases of the junction unmatched. The CDR3 nucleotides read TGTGCCAGCACTCCCGGGGGGAGAGACACCGGGGAGCTGTTTTTT. It encodes CASTPGGRDTGELFF.

CDR3 loop: CASSDTGTAAYEQYF. For the CDR3, the DNA is TGTGCCAGCAGCGATACCGGGACAGCAGCCTACGAGCAGTACTTC. The rearrangement uses TRBV5-4 and TRBJ2-7; 7 nucleotides agree with TRBD1. The CDR3 spans 15 residues. The germline CDR1 and CDR2 sequences are SGHNT and YYREEE (reference sequence). Trimming at V came to 4 bases and at J to 2 bases, leaving 9 bases not matched to a gene. The full variable domain, with the rest looked up from reference TRBV5-4 and TRBJ2-7, is ETGVTQSPTHLIKTRGQQVTLRCSSQSGHNTVSWYQQALGQGPQFIFQYYREEENGRGNFPPRFSGLQFPNYSSELNVNALELDDSALYLCASSDTGTAAYEQYFGPGTRLTVT.